This T cell receptor (beta chain) was captured in a study of blood T cells in healthy people across ages. On the study more broadly: Per two T cells, about one barcoded beta molecule was captured through template switching. Findings and caveats of the study: Both higher diversity and more naive CD4+ cells marked long-lived donors when set against aged donors.

On this clonotype itself: Antigen specificity is unknown.

The V gene end was trimmed by 4 bases and the J gene end by 4 bases; junction bases not matched to a gene: 3. This CDR3 region has 16 residues. Looked up from germline, CDR1 is LGHNA and CDR2 is YNFKEQ. PCR was performed a second time for about 7 to 12 cycles using a sample-barcoded 5' primer and a J-beta primer mix. TCRdb recomputed calls from the 5' RACE reads with MiXCR, one row per CDR3 protein. The profile shows 650,000 to 1,000,000 distinct CDR3 sequences, 46% of them singletons. This TCR came from a man older than 75 in good health. The rearrangement links TRBV4-2 to TRBJ2-2; TRBD2 agrees at 13 bases. Sequencing was carried out using blood. CDR3 protein: CASSRTSGSGTGELFF. CDR3 DNA sequence: TGTGCCAGCAGCCGGACTAGCGGGAGTGGCACCGGGGAGCTGTTTTTT.